The 10 T cell receptor beta chains below come from one sample, sequenced in a study of T cell responses to AZD1222 COVID-19 vaccine. Profiled with immunoSEQ multiplex PCR; TCRdb holds only in-frame clones, not every one. The sample has some 180,000 clones, about 87% seen once. This specimen was peripheral blood, taken on day 0 of AZD1222 vaccination. The source is an adult in good health.

The chain is built from TRBV5-1 and TRBJ1-5, with 8 bases fitting TRBD1. The CDR3 is 14 residues long. Germline V gene sequence: CDR1 SGHRS, CDR2 YFSETQ. Trimming at V came to 3 bases and at J to 6 bases, leaving 5 bases not matched to a gene. The CDR3 reads CASSSGTGLQPQHF. As DNA, the CDR3 is TGCGCCAGCAGCTCCGGGACAGGCCTTCAGCCCCAGCATTTT.

The chain has TRBV15 and TRBJ1-2; tentatively, D is TRBD1 (5 bases). Germline CDR1 and CDR2: LNHNV and YYDKDF (reference sequence). The V and J ends lost 4 bases and 5 bases respectively, with 14 bases between them. The CDR3 loop spans 14 amino acids. The DNA of the CDR3 is TGTGCCACCAGCAATGCCGGGACGGATTATGGCTACACCTTC. It is translated as CATSNAGTDYGYTF.

This clone was detected only once. The same CDR3 can be traced to other DNA sequences in this sample. The J gene is TRBJ2-5, the V gene TRBV19; no reliable D call. The CDR3 extends over 13 amino acids. Trimming took off 1 base at V and 5 bases at J, with 8 bases between the two ends. Germline CDR1 and CDR2: LNHDA and SQIVND (reference sequence). DNA for the CDR3: TGTGCCAGTAGTATAGGGTTGGAGGAGACCCAGTACTTC. Protein sequence: CASSIGLEETQYF. Combining the CDR3 with reference TRBV19 and TRBJ2-5 gives the whole variable domain DGGITQSPKYLFRKEGQNVTLSCEQNLNHDAMYWYRQDPGQGLRLIYYSQIVNDFQKGDIAEGYSVSREKKESFPLTVTSAQKNPTAFYLCASSIGLEETQYFGPGTRLLVL.

The chain has TRBV5-1 and TRBJ1-1; D might be TRBD1 (6 bases). Trimming removed 7 bases at V and 3 bases at J, with 7 bases between. The CDR3 runs 11 residues. Per the germline V gene, CDR1 is SGHRS and CDR2 is YFSETQ. CDR3 amino acids: CASHRDTEAFF. The CDR3 nucleotides read TGCGCCAGCCACAGGGACACTGAAGCTTTCTTT.

The chain joins TRBV7-8 to TRBJ1-1; 7 bases match TRBD1. The CDR3 loop spans 14 amino acids. The V segment lost 3 bases and the J segment 2 bases; nucleotides outside the gene matches: 3. Germline values: CDR1 SGHVS, CDR2 FQNEAQ. DNA of the CDR3: TGTGCCAGCAGCTTCAGACAGGGTAACACTGAAGCTTTCTTT. It encodes CASSFRQGNTEAFF.

The gene calls are TRBV24-1 and TRBJ2-2; D remains ambiguous. This CDR3 region has 15 residues. Germline V gene lookup returns CDR1 KGHDR and CDR2 SFDVKD. The V end was cut by 1 base, the J end by 1 base, with 6 bases between. CDR3 sequence reads: CATSDFYVNTGELFF. As DNA, the CDR3 is TGTGCCACCAGTGATTTTTACGTGAACACCGGGGAGCTGTTTTTT.

This chain uses TRBV10-3 with TRBJ1-4; TRBD1 matches 10 bases. This CDR3 has 16 residues. Germline V CDR1 and CDR2: ENHRY, SYGVKD. The trim removed 0 bases at V and 5 bases at J, leaving 3 bases unmatched. The CDR3: CAISESPGQGNEKLFF. CDR3 in DNA: TGTGCCATCAGTGAGTCACCGGGACAGGGGAATGAAAAACTGTTTTTT.

The V and J genes are TRBV9 and TRBJ1-3; the D is unclear. V gave up 3 bases and J gave up 1 base, with 5 bases separating them. This CDR3 contains 13 residues. The germline V gene encodes CDR1 SGDLS and CDR2 YYNGEE. CDR3 amino acids: CASSAISGNTIYF. The CDR3 nucleotides read TGTGCCAGCAGCGCAATATCTGGAAACACCATATATTTT.

The chain uses TRBV18 and TRBJ1-1; 8 bases line up with TRBD1. Trimming cost V 4 bases and J 3 bases; bases outside gene matches: 7. In germline, CDR1 is KGHSH, CDR2 LQKENI. CDR3 length equals 15 residues. The CDR3 DNA follows: TGTGCCAGCTCACAAATGACAGGGGCGGACACTGAAGCTTTCTTT. Its protein is CASSQMTGADTEAFF.

The gene calls are TRBV21-1 and TRBJ2-1; the D call in the table, TRBD2, was not verified against the DNA. TRBV21-1 constitutes a pseudogene. The length of the CDR3 is 16 residues. CDR3 region: CASSPPSGKSYNEQFF. The CDR3 DNA reads TGTGCCAGCAGCCCCCCCAGCGGGAAATCCTACAATGAGCAGTTCTTC.